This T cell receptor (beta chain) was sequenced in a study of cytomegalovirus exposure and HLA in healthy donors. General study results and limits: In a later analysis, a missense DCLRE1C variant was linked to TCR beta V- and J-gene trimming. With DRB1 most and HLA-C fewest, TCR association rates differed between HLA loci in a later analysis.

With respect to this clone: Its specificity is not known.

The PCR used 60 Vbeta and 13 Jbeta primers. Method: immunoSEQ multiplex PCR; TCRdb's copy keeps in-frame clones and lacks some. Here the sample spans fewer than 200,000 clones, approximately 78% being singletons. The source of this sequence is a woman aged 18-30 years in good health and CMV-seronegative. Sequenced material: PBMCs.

CDR3 nucleotides: TGTGCCAGCAGCTTGATCTTCAGGGGGACTGAAAAACTGTTTTTT. This codes for CASSLIFRGTEKLFF. The V gene is TRBV5-6, the J gene TRBJ1-4, with 7 bases aligning to TRBD1. The junction had 7 bases not matched to a gene; V was cut back by 1 base and J by 7 bases. Germline V CDR1 and CDR2: SGHDT, YYEEEE. The CDR3 loop spans 15 amino acids. The full variable domain, completed using reference TRBV5-6 and TRBJ1-4, is DAGVTQSPTHLIKTRGQQVTLRCSPKSGHDTVSWYQQALGQGPQFIFQYYEEEERQRGNFPDRFSGHQFPNYSSELNVNALLLGDSALYLCASSLIFRGTEKLFFGSGTQLSVL.